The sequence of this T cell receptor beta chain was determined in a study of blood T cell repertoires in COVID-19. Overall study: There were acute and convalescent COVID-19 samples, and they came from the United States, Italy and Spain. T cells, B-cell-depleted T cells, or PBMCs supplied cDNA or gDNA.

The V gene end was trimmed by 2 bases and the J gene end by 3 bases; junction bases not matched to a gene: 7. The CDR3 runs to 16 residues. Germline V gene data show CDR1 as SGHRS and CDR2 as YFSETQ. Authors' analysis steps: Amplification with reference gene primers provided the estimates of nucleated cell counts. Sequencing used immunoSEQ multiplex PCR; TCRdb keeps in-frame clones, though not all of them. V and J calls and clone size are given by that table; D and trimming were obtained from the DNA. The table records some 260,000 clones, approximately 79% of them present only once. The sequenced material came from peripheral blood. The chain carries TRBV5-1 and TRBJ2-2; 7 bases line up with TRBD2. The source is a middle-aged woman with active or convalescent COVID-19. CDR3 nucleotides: TGCGCCAGCAGCTTTCCCCGGGGGGAATACACCGGGGAGCTGTTTTTT. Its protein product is CASSFPRGEYTGELFF. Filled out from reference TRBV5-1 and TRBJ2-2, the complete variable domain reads KAGVTQTPRYLIKTRGQQVTLSCSPISGHRSVSWYQQTPGQGLQFLFEYFSETQRNKGNFPGRFSGRQFSNSRSEMNVSTLELGDSALYLCASSFPRGEYTGELFFGEGSRLTVL.